The 21 T cell receptor beta chains reported below all come from one sample, sequenced in a study of cytomegalovirus exposure and HLA in healthy donors. The PCR made use of 60 Vbeta and 13 Jbeta primers. Repertoires were generated with immunoSEQ multiplex PCR, while TCRdb's copy carries only in-frame clones and drops some. The repertoire table contains 130,000 or so clones. Sample: PBMCs. The receptors here all came from a man between 18 and 35 years old in good health and CMV-seronegative.

J is TRBJ2-5 and V is TRBV20-1, with D unclear. The CDR3 sequence is 11 residues long. Germline lookup yields CDR1 DFQATT and CDR2 SNEGSKA (reference sequence). Trimming removed 6 bases at V and 3 bases at J, with 8 bases between. The DNA for the CDR3 is TGCAGTGCCCAGTCCAAAGAGACCCAGTACTTC. Its protein is CSAQSKETQYF.

This chain joins TRBV7-2 and TRBJ2-2, with TRBD2 matching over 11 bases. Germline assignment: CDR1 SGHTA and CDR2 FQGNSA. J lost 6 bases, V lost 5 bases, and 5 bases had no gene match. This CDR3 has 15 residues. The CDR3 sequence: CASSQRLAGSGELFF. The CDR3 nucleotides read TGTGCCAGCAGCCAGCGACTAGCGGGGTCCGGGGAGCTGTTTTTT.

This CDR3 is CATLAEFSGNTIYF. The DNA of the CDR3 is TGTGCCACGCTAGCGGAGTTCTCTGGAAACACCATATATTTT. The rearrangement uses TRBV2 and TRBJ1-3; D call uncertain. The CDR3 is 14 amino acids. Germline-derived CDR1 and CDR2 are SNHLY and FYNNEI. The V and J ends lost 10 bases and 0 bases respectively, with 13 bases between them.

The V and J genes are TRBV7-8 and TRBJ1-4, with 7 nucleotides matching TRBD1. CDR3 size: 15 residues. Trimming took 5 bases from V and 3 from J; bases not matched to a gene: 6. The germline CDR1 and CDR2 sequences are SGHVS and FQNEAQ. CDR3 coding DNA: TGTGCCAGCAGCATGAGGACAGGCCCTAATGAAAAACTGTTTTTT. Amino acids: CASSMRTGPNEKLFF.

The rearrangement uses TRBV20-1 and TRBJ2-7; 8 bases line up with TRBD1. The CDR3 consists of 11 residues. Per germline, CDR1 DFQATT and CDR2 SNEGSKA (reference sequence). The CDR3 protein is CREGQVYEQYF. The DNA of the CDR3 is TGCAGGGAGGGACAGGTTTACGAGCAGTACTTC.

The CDR3, as DNA: TGTGCCAGCAGCTCCCATCCGGGACTAACCAAGATCTACGAGCAGTACTTC. This codes for CASSSHPGLTKIYEQYF. This rearrangement joins TRBV7-8 to TRBJ2-7; 7 bases fit TRBD2. Germline V lookup: CDR1 SGHVS, CDR2 FQNEAQ. The CDR3 runs 17 residues. V gave up 4 bases and J gave up 3 bases; unmatched junction bases: 15.

The CDR3 loop reads CASSLRQDYSYEQYF. In nucleotides, the CDR3 is TGCGCCAGCAGCTTAAGACAGGATTATTCCTACGAGCAGTACTTC. The V call is TRBV5-1, the J call TRBJ2-7, with D possibly TRBD1 on 6 matching bases. Trimming removed 2 bases at V and 1 base at J, with 13 bases between. The CDR3 loop spans 15 amino acids. The germline gives CDR1 SGHRS, CDR2 YFSETQ.

The rearrangement links TRBV27 to TRBJ1-4; D perhaps matches TRBD1 (6 bases). The V gene lost 3 bases and the J gene lost 3 bases, with 8 bases spanning the gap. Germline V gene sequence: CDR1 MNHEY, CDR2 SMNVEV (reference sequence). The CDR3 extends over 14 amino acids. The CDR3 is CASSFSGANEKLFF. As DNA, the CDR3 is TGTGCCAGCAGTTTTTCAGGGGCTAATGAAAAACTGTTTTTT.

This chain connects TRBV5-8 to TRBJ2-7; D may be TRBD2 (8 bases). The CDR3 spans 18 residues. The germline V and J ends were trimmed by 2 bases and 6 bases, with 27 bases remaining between them. Germline V gene data show CDR1 as SGHTS and CDR2 as YDEGEE. The CDR3 sequence: CASSLWTGTSGSWLEQYF. In nucleotides, the CDR3 is TGTGCCAGCAGCTTATGGACAGGCACCAGCGGGAGCTGGCTCGAGCAGTACTTC.

This chain connects TRBV25-1 to TRBJ1-6; D call uncertain. The CDR3 runs 14 residues. CDR1 MGHDK and CDR2 SYGVNS come from the germline V gene. V lost 6 bases and J 8 bases, leaving 14 bases between the germline ends. CDR3 bases: TGTGCCAGCAGATACCGGGGTTACGATTCACCCCTCCACTTT. It codes for CASRYRGYDSPLHF.

The rearrangement joins TRBV18 to TRBJ2-5; D is perhaps TRBD2 (6 bases). Between the trimmed V and J ends, which lost 6 bases and 3 bases, there was a span of 11 bases. The V gene's germline CDR1 is KGHSH and CDR2 LQKENI. CDR3 size: 13 residues. The chain's CDR3 is CASSRGGEETQYF. The CDR3 DNA reads TGTGCCAGCTCGAGAGGAGGGGAAGAGACCCAGTACTTC.

This chain connects TRBV28 to TRBJ1-5; a weak D match, TRBD1 (6 bases). Trimming took 7 bases from V and 5 from J, leaving 15 bases between them. CDR3 length: 14 residues. The germline gives CDR1 MDHEN, CDR2 SYDVKM. Here the CDR3 DNA reads TGTGCCAGCAAGGGGGGGGCCCACCATCAGCCCCAGCATTTT. Translation: CASKGGAHHQPQHF.

The rearrangement uses TRBV5-1 and TRBJ2-5, with 12 nucleotides matching TRBD2. The CDR3 contains 14 residues. The junction had 4 bases not matched to a gene; V was cut back by 5 bases and J by 5 bases. Germline V CDR1 and CDR2: SGHRS, YFSETQ. CDR3 protein: CASRPGLAGETQYF. As DNA, the CDR3 is TGCGCCAGCAGACCGGGACTAGCGGGCGAGACCCAGTACTTC.

This chain links TRBV27 with TRBJ1-5; D unresolved. The V and J ends lost 3 bases and 4 bases respectively, with 10 bases between them. CDR3 length: 14 amino acids. Looked up from germline, CDR1 is MNHEY and CDR2 is SMNVEV (reference sequence). For the CDR3, the DNA is TGTGCCAGCAGTTTTAGCGTGGAAAATCAGCCCCAGCATTTT. As protein: CASSFSVENQPQHF.

The V call is TRBV4-3, the J call TRBJ1-2; D is possibly TRBD1 (6 bases). Deletions cut 0 bases from V and 3 bases from J, with 11 bases between. Germline CDR1 and CDR2: LGHNA and YSLEER. CDR3 length: 15 residues. The CDR3 is CASSQDRPGDYGYTF. CDR3 coding DNA: TGCGCCAGCAGCCAAGATCGGCCAGGGGACTATGGCTACACCTTC.

This sequence joins TRBV7-3 and TRBJ2-7; 10 bases are shared with TRBD1. This CDR3 spans 14 amino acids. V lost 5 bases and J lost 3; bases outside the gene matches: 4. Germline V gives CDR1 SGHTA, CDR2 FQGTGA. Here the CDR3 reads CASSPDRGHYEQYF. For the CDR3, the DNA is TGTGCCAGCAGCCCCGACAGGGGGCACTACGAGCAGTACTTC.

The chain couples TRBV18 to TRBJ1-4; maybe TRBD1 (5 bases). The V gene lost 6 bases and the J gene lost 4 bases, with 15 bases spanning the gap. This CDR3 region has 15 residues. CDR1 and CDR2 (germline): KGHSH, LQKENI. The CDR3 is CASSPRRVDNEKLFF. The DNA for the CDR3 is TGTGCCAGCTCGCCCCGCAGGGTCGATAATGAAAAACTGTTTTTT.

The DNA for the CDR3 is TGTGCCAGTAGTCCAGCGGGGAGTTTTGGAGATGAGCAGTTCTTC. It codes for CASSPAGSFGDEQFF. J is TRBJ2-1 and V is TRBV19; 7 bases line up with TRBD2. The CDR3 sequence is 15 residues long. CDR1 and CDR2 from the germline V gene are LNHDA and SQIVND (reference sequence). The V gene end was trimmed by 5 bases and the J gene end by 8 bases; junction bases not matched to a gene: 12.

The chain combines TRBV6-5 with TRBJ1-1; D gene ambiguous. Between the trimmed V and J ends, which lost 5 bases and 8 bases, there was a span of 15 bases. The germline V gene encodes CDR1 MNHEY and CDR2 SVGAGI. CDR3 length: 13 amino acids. The CDR3 region is CASSAGSVREAFF. CDR3 nucleotides: TGTGCCAGCAGTGCCGGGTCGGTGCGCGAAGCTTTCTTT.

The chain is built from TRBV7-9 and TRBJ2-5; D perhaps matches TRBD2 (5 bases). The last part of the DNA fits TRBJ2-7 better; the J call may be wrong. This CDR3 is built from 14 residues. CDR1 is SEHNR, CDR2 FQNEAQ, per germline (reference sequence). The CDR3 loop reads CASSSTRGGYEQYF. DNA of the CDR3: TGTGCCAGCAGTTCCACCCGGGGTGGGTACGAGCAGTACTTC.

This chain uses TRBV27 with TRBJ2-3; perhaps TRBD1 as D (7 bases). This CDR3 spans 17 amino acids. Germline-derived CDR1 and CDR2 are MNHEY and SMNVEV (reference sequence). Deletions cut 3 bases from V and 1 base from J, with 17 bases between. CDR3: CASSFRSGGTGTDTQYF. As DNA, the CDR3 is TGTGCCAGCAGTTTTCGGTCGGGCGGGACAGGCACAGATACGCAGTATTTT.